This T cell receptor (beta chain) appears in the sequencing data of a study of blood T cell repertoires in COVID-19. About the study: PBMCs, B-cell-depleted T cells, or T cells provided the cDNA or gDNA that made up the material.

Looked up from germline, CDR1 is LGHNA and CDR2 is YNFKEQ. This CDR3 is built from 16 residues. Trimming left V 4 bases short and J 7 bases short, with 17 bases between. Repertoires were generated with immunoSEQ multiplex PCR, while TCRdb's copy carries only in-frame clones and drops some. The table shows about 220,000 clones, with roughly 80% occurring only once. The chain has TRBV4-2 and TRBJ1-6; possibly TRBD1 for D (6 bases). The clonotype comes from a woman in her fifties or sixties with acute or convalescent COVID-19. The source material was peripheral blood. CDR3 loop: CASSPPDRNGNSPLHF. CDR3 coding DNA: TGTGCCAGCAGCCCCCCTGACAGGAACGGGAATTCACCCCTCCACTTT.